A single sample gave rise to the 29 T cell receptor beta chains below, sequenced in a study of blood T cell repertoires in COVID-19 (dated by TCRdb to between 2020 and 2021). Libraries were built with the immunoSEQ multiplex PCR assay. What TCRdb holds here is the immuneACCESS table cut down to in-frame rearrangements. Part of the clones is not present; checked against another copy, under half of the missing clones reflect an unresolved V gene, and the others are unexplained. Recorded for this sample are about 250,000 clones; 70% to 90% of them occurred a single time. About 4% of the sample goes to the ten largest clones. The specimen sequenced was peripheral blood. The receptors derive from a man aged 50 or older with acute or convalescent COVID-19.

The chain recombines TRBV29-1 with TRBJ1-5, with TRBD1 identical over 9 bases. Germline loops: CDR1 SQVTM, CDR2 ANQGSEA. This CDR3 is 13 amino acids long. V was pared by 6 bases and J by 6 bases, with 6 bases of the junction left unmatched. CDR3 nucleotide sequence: TGCAGCGTCCGGGACAGGGTGGGTCAGCCCCAGCATTTT. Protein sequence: CSVRDRVGQPQHF.

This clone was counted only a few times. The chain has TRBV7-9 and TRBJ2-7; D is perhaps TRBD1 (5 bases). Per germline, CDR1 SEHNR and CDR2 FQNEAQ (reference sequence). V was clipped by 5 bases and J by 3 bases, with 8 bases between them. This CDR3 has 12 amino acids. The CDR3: CASSPDNYEQYF. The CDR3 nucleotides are TGTGCCAGCAGCCCGGACAACTACGAGCAGTACTTC.

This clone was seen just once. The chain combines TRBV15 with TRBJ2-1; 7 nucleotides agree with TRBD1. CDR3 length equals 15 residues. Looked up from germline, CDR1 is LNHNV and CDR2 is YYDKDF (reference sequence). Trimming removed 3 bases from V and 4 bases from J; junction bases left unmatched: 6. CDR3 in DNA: TGTGCCACCAGCAGGATGACAGGGCCTTACAATGAGCAGTTCTTC. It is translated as CATSRMTGPYNEQFF. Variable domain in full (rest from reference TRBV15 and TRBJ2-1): DAMVIQNPRYQVTQFGKPVTLSCSQTLNHNVMYWYQQKSSQAPKLLFHYYDKDFNNEADTPDNFQSRRPNTSFCFLDIRSPGLGDTAMYLCATSRMTGPYNEQFFGPGTRLTVL.

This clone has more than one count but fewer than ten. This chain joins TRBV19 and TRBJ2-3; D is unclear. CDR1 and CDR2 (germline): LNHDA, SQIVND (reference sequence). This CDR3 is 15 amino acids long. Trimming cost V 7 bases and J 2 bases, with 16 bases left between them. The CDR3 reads CASKELYPNTDTQYF. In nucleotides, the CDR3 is TGTGCCAGTAAAGAGCTCTATCCCAACACAGATACGCAGTATTTT. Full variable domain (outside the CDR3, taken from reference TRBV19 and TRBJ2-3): DGGITQSPKYLFRKEGQNVTLSCEQNLNHDAMYWYRQDPGQGLRLIYYSQIVNDFQKGDIAEGYSVSREKKESFPLTVTSAQKNPTAFYLCASKELYPNTDTQYFGPGTRLTVL.

CDR3 loop: CATGGRLFPNEQFF. CDR3 DNA sequence: TGTGCCACCGGTGGGCGGCTTTTCCCCAATGAGCAGTTCTTC. The V call is TRBV24-1, the J call TRBJ2-1; unclear D gene. This CDR3 has 14 amino acids. V was pared by 9 bases and J by 6 bases, with 17 bases between. The V gene's germline CDR1 is KGHDR and CDR2 SFDVKD.

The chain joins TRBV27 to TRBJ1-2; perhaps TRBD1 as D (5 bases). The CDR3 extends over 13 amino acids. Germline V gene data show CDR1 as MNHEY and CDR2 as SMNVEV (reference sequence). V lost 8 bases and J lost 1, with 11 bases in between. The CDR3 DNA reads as TGTGCCAGCGGTAGGGGTCTTAACTATGGCTACACCTTC. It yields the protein CASGRGLNYGYTF.

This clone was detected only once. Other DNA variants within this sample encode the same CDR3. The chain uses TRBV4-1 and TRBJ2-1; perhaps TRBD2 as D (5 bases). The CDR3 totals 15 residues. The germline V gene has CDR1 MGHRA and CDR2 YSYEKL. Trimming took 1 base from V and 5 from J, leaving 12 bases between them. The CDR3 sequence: CASSQGQVGDNEQFF. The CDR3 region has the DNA TGCGCCAGCAGCCAAGGACAAGTCGGGGACAATGAGCAGTTCTTC.

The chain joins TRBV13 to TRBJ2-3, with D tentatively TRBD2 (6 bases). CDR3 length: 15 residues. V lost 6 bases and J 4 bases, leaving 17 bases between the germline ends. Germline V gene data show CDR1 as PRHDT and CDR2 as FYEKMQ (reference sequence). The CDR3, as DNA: TGTGCCAGCAGGGGACCCCCTGGAGGGGCAGATACGCAGTATTTT. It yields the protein CASRGPPGGADTQYF.

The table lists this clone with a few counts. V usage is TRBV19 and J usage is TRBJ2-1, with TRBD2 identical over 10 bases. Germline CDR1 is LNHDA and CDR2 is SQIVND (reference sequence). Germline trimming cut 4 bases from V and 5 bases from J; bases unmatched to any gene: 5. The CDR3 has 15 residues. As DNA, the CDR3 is TGTGCCAGTAGTACGGGACTAGCGTACGACAATGAGCAGTTCTTC. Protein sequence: CASSTGLAYDNEQFF.

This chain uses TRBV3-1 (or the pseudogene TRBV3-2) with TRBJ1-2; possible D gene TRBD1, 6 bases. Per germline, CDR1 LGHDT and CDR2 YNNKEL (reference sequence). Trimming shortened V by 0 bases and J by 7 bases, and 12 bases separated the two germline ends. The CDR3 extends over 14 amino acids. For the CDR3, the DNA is TGTGCCAGCAGCCAAGAGGGGGCCCCGAGTGGCTACACCTTC. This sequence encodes CASSQEGAPSGYTF.

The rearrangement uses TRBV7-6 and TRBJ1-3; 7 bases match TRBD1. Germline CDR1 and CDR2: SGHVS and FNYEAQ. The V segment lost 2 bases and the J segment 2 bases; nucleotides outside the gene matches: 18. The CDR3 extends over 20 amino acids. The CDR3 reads CASSLLARPRQGATGNTIYF. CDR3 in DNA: TGTGCCAGCAGCTTATTGGCCCGGCCAAGACAGGGAGCGACTGGAAACACCATATATTTT.

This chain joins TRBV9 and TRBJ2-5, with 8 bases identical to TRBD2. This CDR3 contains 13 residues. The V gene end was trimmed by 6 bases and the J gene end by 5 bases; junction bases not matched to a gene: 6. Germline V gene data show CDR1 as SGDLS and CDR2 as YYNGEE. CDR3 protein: CASNLAGGETQYF. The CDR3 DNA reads TGTGCCAGCAATTTGGCGGGGGGTGAGACCCAGTACTTC. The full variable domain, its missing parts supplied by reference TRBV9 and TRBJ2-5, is DSGVTQTPKHLITATGQRVTLRCSPRSGDLSVYWYQQSLDQGLQFLIQYYNGEERAKGNILERFSAQQFPDLHSELNLSSLELGDSALYFCASNLAGGETQYFGPGTRLLVL.

CDR3 loop: CASRVGQPQHF. The CDR3 nucleotides are TGTGCCAGCAGAGTCGGTCAGCCCCAGCATTTT. J is TRBJ1-5 and V is TRBV27, with no clear D. The germline V and J ends were trimmed by 6 bases and 6 bases, with 6 bases remaining between them. Germline-derived CDR1 and CDR2 are MNHEY and SMNVEV (reference sequence). This CDR3 has 11 residues.

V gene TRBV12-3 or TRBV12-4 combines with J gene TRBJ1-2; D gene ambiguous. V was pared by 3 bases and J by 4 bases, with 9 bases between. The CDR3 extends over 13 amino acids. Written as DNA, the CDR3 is TGTGCCAGCAGTTTTGCGGGGTCCTATGGCTACACCTTC. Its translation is CASSFAGSYGYTF.

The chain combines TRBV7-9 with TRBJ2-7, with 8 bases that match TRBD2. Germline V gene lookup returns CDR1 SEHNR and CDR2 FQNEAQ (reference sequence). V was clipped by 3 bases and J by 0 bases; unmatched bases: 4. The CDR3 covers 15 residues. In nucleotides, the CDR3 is TGTGCCAGCAGCTTCAGCGGGGGCCTCTCCTACGAGCAGTACTTC. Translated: CASSFSGGLSYEQYF. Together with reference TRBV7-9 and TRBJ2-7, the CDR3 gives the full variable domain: DTGVSQNPRHKITKRGQNVTFRCDPISEHNRLYWYRQTLGQGPEFLTYFQNEAQLEKSRLLSDRFSAERPKGSFSTLEIQRTEQGDSAMYLCASSFSGGLSYEQYFGPGTRLTVT.

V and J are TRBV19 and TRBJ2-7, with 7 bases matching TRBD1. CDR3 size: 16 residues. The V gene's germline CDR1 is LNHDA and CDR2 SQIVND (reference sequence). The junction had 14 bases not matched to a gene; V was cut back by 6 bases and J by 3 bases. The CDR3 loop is CASSGTDRQPSYEQYF. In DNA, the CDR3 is TGTGCCAGTAGCGGGACAGACAGGCAACCTAGCTACGAGCAGTACTTC.

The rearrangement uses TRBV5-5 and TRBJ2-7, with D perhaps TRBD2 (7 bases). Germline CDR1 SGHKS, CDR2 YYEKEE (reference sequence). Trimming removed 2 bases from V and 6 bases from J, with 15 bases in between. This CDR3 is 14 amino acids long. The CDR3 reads CASSFGGARVEQYF. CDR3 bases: TGTGCCAGCAGCTTTGGGGGGGCCAGGGTCGAGCAGTACTTC. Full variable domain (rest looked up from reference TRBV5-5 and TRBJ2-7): DAGVTQSPTHLIKTRGQQVTLRCSPISGHKSVSWYQQVLGQGPQFIFQYYEKEERGRGNFPDRFSARQFPNYSSELNVNALLLGDSALYLCASSFGGARVEQYFGPGTRLTVT.

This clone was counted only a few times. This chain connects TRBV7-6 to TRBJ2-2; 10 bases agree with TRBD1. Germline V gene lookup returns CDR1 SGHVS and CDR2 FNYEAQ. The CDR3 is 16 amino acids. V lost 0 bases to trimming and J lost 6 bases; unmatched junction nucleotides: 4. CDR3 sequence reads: CASSLARQGAPGELFF. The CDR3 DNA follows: TGTGCCAGCAGCTTAGCTCGACAGGGGGCTCCCGGGGAGCTGTTTTTT.

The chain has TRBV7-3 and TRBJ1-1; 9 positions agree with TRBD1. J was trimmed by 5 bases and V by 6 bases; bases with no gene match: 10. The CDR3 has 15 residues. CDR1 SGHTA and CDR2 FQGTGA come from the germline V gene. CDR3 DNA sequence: TGTGCCAGCAGTCCTTCCGGGACAGGGAGGACTGAAGCTTTCTTT. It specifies CASSPSGTGRTEAFF.

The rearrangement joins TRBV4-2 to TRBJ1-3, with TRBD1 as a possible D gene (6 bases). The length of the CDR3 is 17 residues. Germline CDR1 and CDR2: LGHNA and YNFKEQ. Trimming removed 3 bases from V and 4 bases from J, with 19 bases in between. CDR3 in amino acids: CASSQLRDTQTGNTIYF. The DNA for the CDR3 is TGTGCCAGCAGCCAGCTCCGGGACACCCAGACGGGAAACACCATATATTTT.

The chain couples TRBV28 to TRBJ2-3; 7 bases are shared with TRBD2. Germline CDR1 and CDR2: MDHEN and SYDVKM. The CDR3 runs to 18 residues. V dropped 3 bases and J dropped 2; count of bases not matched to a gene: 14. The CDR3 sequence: CASSLPTRGGGFTDTQYF. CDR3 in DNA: TGTGCCAGCAGTTTGCCCACTCGGGGCGGGGGTTTCACAGATACGCAGTATTTT. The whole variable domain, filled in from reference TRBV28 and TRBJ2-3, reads DVKVTQSSRYLVKRTGEKVFLECVQDMDHENMFWYRQDPGLGLRLIYFSYDVKMKEKGDIPEGYSVSREKKERFSLILESASTNQTSMYLCASSLPTRGGGFTDTQYFGPGTRLTVL.

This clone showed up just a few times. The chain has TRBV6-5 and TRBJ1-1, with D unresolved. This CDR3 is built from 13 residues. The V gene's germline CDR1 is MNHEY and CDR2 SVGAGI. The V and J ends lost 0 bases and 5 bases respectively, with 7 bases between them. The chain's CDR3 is CASSYSGRTEAFF. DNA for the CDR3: TGTGCCAGCAGTTACTCGGGGAGGACTGAAGCTTTCTTT.

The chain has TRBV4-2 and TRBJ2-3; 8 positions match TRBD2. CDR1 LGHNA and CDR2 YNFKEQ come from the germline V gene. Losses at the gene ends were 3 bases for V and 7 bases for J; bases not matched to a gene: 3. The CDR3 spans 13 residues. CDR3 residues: CASSQTSDNTQYF. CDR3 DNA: TGTGCCAGCAGCCAGACTAGCGACAATACGCAGTATTTT.

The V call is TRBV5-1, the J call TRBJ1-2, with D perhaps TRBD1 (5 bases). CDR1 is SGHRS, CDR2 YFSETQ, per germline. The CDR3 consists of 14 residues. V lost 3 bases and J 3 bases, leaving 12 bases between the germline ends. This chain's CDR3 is CASSSAGVDYGYTF. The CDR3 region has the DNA TGCGCCAGCAGCTCCGCGGGGGTAGACTATGGCTACACCTTC.

CDR3 amino acids: CASSAQGAVLSEQFF. As DNA, the CDR3 is TGCGCCAGCAGTGCCCAGGGGGCAGTTTTGAGTGAGCAGTTCTTC. The chain uses TRBV10-2 and TRBJ2-1, with 8 bases that match TRBD1. V trimming: 4 bases; J trimming: 9 bases; junction bases outside the gene matches: 11. CDR3 length equals 15 residues. The germline gives CDR1 WSHSY, CDR2 SAAADI.

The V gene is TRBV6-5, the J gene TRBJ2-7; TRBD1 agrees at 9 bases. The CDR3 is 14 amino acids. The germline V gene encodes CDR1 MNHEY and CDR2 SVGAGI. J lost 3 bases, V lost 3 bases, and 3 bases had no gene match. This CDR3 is CASSYPGQGYEQYF. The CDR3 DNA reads TGTGCCAGCAGTTATCCGGGACAGGGCTACGAGCAGTACTTC.

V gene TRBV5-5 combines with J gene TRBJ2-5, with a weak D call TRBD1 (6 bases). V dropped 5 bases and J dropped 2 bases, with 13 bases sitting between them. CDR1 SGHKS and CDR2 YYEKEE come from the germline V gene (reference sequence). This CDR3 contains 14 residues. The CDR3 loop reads CASSLGQRQETQYF. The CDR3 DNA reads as TGTGCCAGCAGTTTAGGACAGCGTCAAGAGACCCAGTACTTC.

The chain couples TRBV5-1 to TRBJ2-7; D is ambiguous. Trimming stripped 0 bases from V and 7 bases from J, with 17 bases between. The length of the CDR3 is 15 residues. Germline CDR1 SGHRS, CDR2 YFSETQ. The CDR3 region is CASSLAKPSIEEQYF. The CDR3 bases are TGCGCCAGCAGCTTGGCGAAGCCCTCGATTGAAGAGCAGTACTTC.

The DNA of the CDR3 is TGCAGTTCGCGAGCCAAAAACATTCAGTACTTC. This sequence encodes CSSRAKNIQYF. The chain employs TRBV20-1 and TRBJ2-4; D unresolved. V was trimmed by 8 bases and J by 0 bases, leaving 5 bases between them. CDR3 length equals 11 residues. Germline loops: CDR1 DFQATT, CDR2 SNEGSKA (reference sequence).